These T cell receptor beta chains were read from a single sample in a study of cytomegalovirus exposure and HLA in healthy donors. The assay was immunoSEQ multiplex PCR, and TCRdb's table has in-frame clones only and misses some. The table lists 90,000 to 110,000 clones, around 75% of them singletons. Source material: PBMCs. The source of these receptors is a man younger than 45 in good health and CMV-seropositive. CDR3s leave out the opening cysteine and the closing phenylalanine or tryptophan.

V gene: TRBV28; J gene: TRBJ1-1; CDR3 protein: ASSLHGTEAF
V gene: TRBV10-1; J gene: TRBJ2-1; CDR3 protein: ASSAAGAYNEQF
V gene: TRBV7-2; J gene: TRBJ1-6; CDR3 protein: ASSLDNPALH
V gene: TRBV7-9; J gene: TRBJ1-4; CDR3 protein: ASSLGLQVGNEKLF
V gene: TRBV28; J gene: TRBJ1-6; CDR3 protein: ASSLAGGNSPLH
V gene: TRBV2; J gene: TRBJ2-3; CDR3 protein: ASSVAGAVDTQY
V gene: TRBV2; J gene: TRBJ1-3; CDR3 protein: ASSGAGGRSGNTIY
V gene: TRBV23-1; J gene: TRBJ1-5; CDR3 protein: ASSCLGTGQPQH
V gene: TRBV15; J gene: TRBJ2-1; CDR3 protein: ATSVGGTGKVEQF
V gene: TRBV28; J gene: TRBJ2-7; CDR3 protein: ASSPGDRGSFKQY
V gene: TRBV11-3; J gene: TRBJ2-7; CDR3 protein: ASSLEVGYEQY
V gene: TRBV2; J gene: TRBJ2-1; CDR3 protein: ASMEVYNERF
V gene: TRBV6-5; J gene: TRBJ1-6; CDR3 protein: ASRSGPNSPLH
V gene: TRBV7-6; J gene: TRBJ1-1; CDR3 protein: ASRSLDTPNTEAF
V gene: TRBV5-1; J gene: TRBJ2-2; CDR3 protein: ASSLGQGDGELF
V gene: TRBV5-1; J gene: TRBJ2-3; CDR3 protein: ASSPPLAGGTDTQY
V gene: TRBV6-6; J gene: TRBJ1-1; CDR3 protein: ASSYSGGTEAF
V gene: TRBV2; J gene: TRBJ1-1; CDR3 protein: ASSYRGGTEAF
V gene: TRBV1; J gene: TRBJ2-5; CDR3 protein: TSSPRTEGETQY
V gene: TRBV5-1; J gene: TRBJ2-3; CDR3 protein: ASSRTTGSSTDTQY
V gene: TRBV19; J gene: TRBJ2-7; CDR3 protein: ASSDRGYYEQY
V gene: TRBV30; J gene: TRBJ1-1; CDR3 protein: AGTGGLESAAF
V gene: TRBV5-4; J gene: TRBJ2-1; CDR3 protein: ASSPGAGATSYNEQF
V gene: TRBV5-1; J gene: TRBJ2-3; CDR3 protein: ASSLVLAGRDDTQY
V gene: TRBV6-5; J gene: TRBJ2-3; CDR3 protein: ASSTRVGKTDTQY
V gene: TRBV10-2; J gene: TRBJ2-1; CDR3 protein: ARETGDYNEQF
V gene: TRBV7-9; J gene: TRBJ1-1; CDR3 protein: ASSLFPRTEAF
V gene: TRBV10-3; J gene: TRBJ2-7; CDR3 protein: AISDRLAGVGEQY
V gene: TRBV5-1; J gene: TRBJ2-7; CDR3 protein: ASSLVATEQY
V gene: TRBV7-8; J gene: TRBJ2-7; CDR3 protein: ASSPETHEQY
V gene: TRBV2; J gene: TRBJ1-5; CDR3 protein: ASSAQGVSNQPQH
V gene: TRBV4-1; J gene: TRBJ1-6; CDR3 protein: ASSRAGATSSYNSPLH
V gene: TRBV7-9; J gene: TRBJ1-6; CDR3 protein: ASSLPEGGNSPLH
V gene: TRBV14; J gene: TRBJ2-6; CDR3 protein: ASSQTGAGANVLT
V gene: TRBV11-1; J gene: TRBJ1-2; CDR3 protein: ASSTGQGHYGYT
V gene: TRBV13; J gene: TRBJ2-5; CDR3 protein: ASSLGTSGAQETQY
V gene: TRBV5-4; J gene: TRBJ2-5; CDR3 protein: ASSSGQGGQETQY